Described below is a single T cell receptor beta chain sequence and its context. The read ends 3 residues before the CDR3 terminus; that terminus is restored from the germline J gene. This sample stems from a study of T cells in women clearing cervical HPV infection. Clones were read by immunoSEQ multiplex PCR, and TCRdb kept only the in-frame ones, dropping some. Its table records 40,000 to 60,000 clones. Per germline, CDR1 SEHNR and CDR2 FQNEAQ (reference sequence). The CDR3 totals 11 residues. Trimming cost V 3 bases and J 6 bases, with 5 bases left between them. The sample taken for sequencing was blood buffy coat. This clonotype was obtained from a woman aged 18-70 years with a cervical HPV16 infection that either progressed to CIN3+ or cleared (not recorded which). V gene TRBV7-9 combines with J gene TRBJ1-2; no firm D call. The DNA read from the CDR3 is TGTGCCAGCAGCTTTCGGGATGGC. Translated, it gives CASSFRDG. The whole CDR3 reads CASSFRDGYTF.